The 23 T cell receptor beta chains listed next were all sequenced from one sample in a study of T cells in Graves' hyperthyroidism and ophthalmopathy. From RNA transcripts, TCR beta CDR3 regions were amplified. HTBI primers were used for first-round RT-PCR of the TCR CDR3. One entry per CDR3 protein results from TCRdb running MiXCR on the multiplex PCR reads. The sample lists about 420,000 distinct CDR3 sequences; approximately 14% were seen once. Sequencing used blood. These receptors were taken from a woman between 18 and 30 years old with Graves' hyperthyroidism.

Ten or more counts support this clonotype. The chain is built from TRBV3-1 and TRBJ1-5; the D is unclear. V was clipped by 0 bases and J by 9 bases, with 6 bases between them. The CDR3 consists of 12 residues. The germline gives CDR1 LGHDT, CDR2 YNNKEL (reference sequence). Here the CDR3 reads CASSQESAPQHF. CDR3 nucleotide sequence: TGTGCCAGCAGCCAAGAAAGCGCGCCCCAGCATTTT. The whole variable domain, remainder taken from reference TRBV3-1 and TRBJ1-5, is DTAVSQTPKYLVTQMGNDKSIKCEQNLGHDTMYWYKQDSKKFLKIMFSYNNKELIINETVPNRFSPKSPDKAHLNLHINSLELGDSAVYFCASSQESAPQHFGDGTRLSIL.

This chain uses TRBV6-1 with TRBJ2-1; no definite D call. Trimming removed 5 bases from V and 4 bases from J, with 12 bases in between. Germline V gene sequence: CDR1 MNHNS, CDR2 SASEGT. The CDR3 runs to 14 residues. For the CDR3, the DNA is TGTGCCAGCAGTAGGGAATTTCCTTACAATGAGCAGTTCTTC. Translated, it gives CASSREFPYNEQFF.

There are many counts of this clonotype. This chain connects TRBV2 to TRBJ1-2; D is perhaps TRBD1 (5 bases). The V gene lost 6 bases and the J gene lost 1 base, with 18 bases spanning the gap. The CDR3 spans 16 residues. CDR1 and CDR2 (germline): SNHLY, FYNNEI. DNA of the CDR3: TGTGCCAGCAGAGAGGGGAGGGCCCAAAATAACTATGGCTACACCTTC. Residues: CASREGRAQNNYGYTF. Full variable domain (outside the CDR3, taken from reference TRBV2 and TRBJ1-2): EPEVTQTPSHQVTQMGQEVILRCVPISNHLYFYWYRQILGQKVEFLVSFYNNEISEKSEIFDDQFSVERPDGSNFTLKIRSTKLEDSAMYFCASREGRAQNNYGYTFGSGTRLTVV.

The rearrangement links TRBV7-2 to TRBJ2-7, with a weak D call TRBD2 (7 bases). V dropped 1 base and J dropped 3 bases, with 16 bases sitting between them. Per germline, CDR1 SGHTA and CDR2 FQGNSA. The CDR3 is 16 amino acids. The CDR3 DNA follows: TGTGCCAGCAGCTTAGATGCGGCGGGGGCGGTCTACGAGCAGTACTTC. It yields the protein CASSLDAAGAVYEQYF.

Written as DNA, the CDR3 is TGTGCCAGCAGCCCCCACCCCGGGACAGGGGGCAATGAGCAGTTCTTC. Protein product: CASSPHPGTGGNEQFF. The chain joins TRBV28 to TRBJ2-1; 11 bases are a match to TRBD1. The CDR3 consists of 16 residues. Germline values: CDR1 MDHEN, CDR2 SYDVKM. The J segment lost 6 bases and the V segment lost 6 bases, leaving 10 bases of the junction unmatched.

The chain has TRBV29-1 and TRBJ2-7; TRBD1 matches 8 bases. V trimming: 4 bases; J trimming: 5 bases; junction bases outside the gene matches: 10. The germline V gene encodes CDR1 SQVTM and CDR2 ANQGSEA. This CDR3 is built from 14 residues. CDR3 amino acids: CSVAPRQGFNEQYF. In nucleotides, the CDR3 is TGCAGCGTTGCCCCGAGACAGGGGTTCAACGAGCAGTACTTC.

The V and J genes are TRBV28 and TRBJ2-5; 10 bases are shared with TRBD2. Germline loops: CDR1 MDHEN, CDR2 SYDVKM. CDR3 length: 16 residues. With V trimmed by 5 bases and J by 12 bases, 18 bases remained unmatched. CDR3 residues: CASSLPRPSGGPFKYF. The CDR3 nucleotides read TGTGCCAGCAGTCTGCCCCGCCCTAGCGGGGGCCCGTTTAAGTACTTC.

This clonotype was detected many times. The V and J genes are TRBV20-1 and TRBJ2-5, with 8 bases identical to TRBD1. The CDR3 is 13 amino acids. Germline V lookup: CDR1 DFQATT, CDR2 SNEGSKA (reference sequence). V shed 1 base, J shed 5 bases, and the junction held 3 bases outside the gene matches. The CDR3 bases are TGCAGTGCTAGAGGGGGACAGGCGGAGACCCAGTACTTC. Its translation is CSARGGQAETQYF.

V usage is TRBV24-1 and J usage is TRBJ2-1; TRBD2 aligns across 10 bases. The CDR3 runs 16 residues. Per the germline V gene, CDR1 is KGHDR and CDR2 is SFDVKD. V lost 4 bases to trimming and J lost 6 bases; unmatched junction nucleotides: 8. CDR3 residues: CATSDPAGGPGNEQFF. The CDR3 DNA reads as TGTGCCACCAGTGACCCAGCGGGAGGGCCGGGCAATGAGCAGTTCTTC.

This clonotype has a count of ten or more. The CDR3 region is CASSALLLDTEAFF. The CDR3 coding sequence is TGTGCCAGCAGCGCCCTTCTTCTCGACACTGAAGCTTTCTTT. The chain joins TRBV13 to TRBJ1-1; D remains ambiguous. The germline gives CDR1 PRHDT, CDR2 FYEKMQ (reference sequence). Trimming took off 5 bases at V and 3 bases at J, with 13 bases between the two ends. The CDR3 has 14 amino acids.

This clonotype was seen ten or more times. The chain joins TRBV11-2 to TRBJ2-3; D remains unclear. Deletions cut 1 base from V and 5 bases from J, with 7 bases between. The CDR3 loop spans 13 amino acids. The germline V gene encodes CDR1 SGHAT and CDR2 FQNNGV. The CDR3 sequence: CASSLGIQDTQYF. CDR3 nucleotide sequence: TGTGCCAGCAGCTTAGGAATACAAGATACGCAGTATTTT.

Ten or more counts support this clonotype. This chain joins TRBV28 and TRBJ2-7; 8 nucleotides line up with TRBD1. The CDR3 totals 15 residues. The junction had 8 bases not matched to a gene; V was cut back by 5 bases and J by 2 bases. Germline CDR1 is MDHEN and CDR2 is SYDVKM. CDR3: CASSGTGTGTYEQYF. The CDR3 region has the DNA TGTGCCAGCAGTGGAACCGGGACAGGCACCTACGAGCAGTACTTC. The full variable domain, with the rest looked up from reference TRBV28 and TRBJ2-7, is DVKVTQSSRYLVKRTGEKVFLECVQDMDHENMFWYRQDPGLGLRLIYFSYDVKMKEKGDIPEGYSVSREKKERFSLILESASTNQTSMYLCASSGTGTGTYEQYFGPGTRLTVT.

This clonotype has at least ten counts. The rearrangement uses TRBV6-1 and TRBJ2-1, with D uncertain. CDR3 length equals 15 residues. Trimming removed 6 bases at V and 6 bases at J, with 18 bases between. Germline lookup yields CDR1 MNHNS and CDR2 SASEGT. CDR3 DNA: TGTGCCAGCAGCCAGGTATCACTGGCTGTCAATGAGCAGTTCTTC. This sequence encodes CASSQVSLAVNEQFF.

This clonotype was counted a few times. The V gene is TRBV11-2, the J gene TRBJ2-3; 9 positions match TRBD2. Germline V CDR1 and CDR2: SGHAT, FQNNGV. After removal of 3 bases from V and 4 bases from J, the junction contained 14 bases not matched to a gene. The CDR3 runs 18 residues. The CDR3 loop reads CASSLASGTSRSPDTQYF. In DNA form, the CDR3 reads TGTGCCAGCAGCTTGGCTTCCGGGACTAGCAGGAGCCCAGATACGCAGTATTTT.

This clonotype has a handful of counts. The genes are TRBV28 and TRBJ2-7; 9 bases fit TRBD1. From germline, CDR1 is MDHEN and CDR2 SYDVKM. The CDR3 covers 13 residues. V lost 5 bases to trimming and J lost 8 bases; unmatched junction nucleotides: 7. DNA for the CDR3: TGTGCCAGCAGTACCACAGGGGGCGCGAAGCAGTACTTC. Its translation: CASSTTGGAKQYF.

This clonotype has at least ten counts. The J gene is TRBJ2-7, the V gene TRBV29-1; D call uncertain. The CDR3 covers 12 residues. Germline values: CDR1 SQVTM, CDR2 ANQGSEA. Between the trimmed V and J ends, which lost 4 bases and 0 bases, there was a span of 7 bases. As DNA, the CDR3 is TGCAGCGTTGCGCAGAGCTCCTACGAGCAGTACTTC. This gives the protein CSVAQSSYEQYF.

This clonotype was seen ten or more times. The CDR3 here is CASSVRDKQYF. CDR3 DNA: TGTGCCAGCAGCGTCCGGGACAAGCAGTACTTC. The chain combines TRBV11-2 with TRBJ2-7; a weak D match, TRBD1 (6 bases). The CDR3 is 11 residues long. Germline CDR1 is SGHAT and CDR2 is FQNNGV. The V gene lost 5 bases and the J gene lost 8 bases, with 10 bases spanning the gap.

The table lists this clonotype with a few counts. The V call is TRBV29-1, the J call TRBJ1-1; no clear D gene. CDR3 size: 9 residues. Germline V gives CDR1 SQVTM, CDR2 ANQGSEA. The V end lost 3 bases, the J end lost 8 bases, and 4 bases lay between the germline ends. The CDR3 loop reads CSVEREAFF. The CDR3 nucleotides read TGCAGCGTTGAGAGAGAAGCTTTCTTT.

This clonotype was seen repeatedly, ten times or more. The chain is built from TRBV28 and TRBJ2-7, with 9 bases that match TRBD1. The germline V gene has CDR1 MDHEN and CDR2 SYDVKM. The CDR3 has 17 residues. Unmatched junction bases numbered 7, after V lost 1 base and J lost 0 bases. In DNA form, the CDR3 reads TGTGCCAGCAGTTTATATTCCGGGACAGGGATCTCCTACGAGCAGTACTTC. This codes for CASSLYSGTGISYEQYF.

V gene TRBV11-3 combines with J gene TRBJ1-6; D might be TRBD1 (5 bases). Per germline, CDR1 SGHNT and CDR2 YENEEA. V was cut by 0 bases and J by 8 bases, with 5 bases left in between. The CDR3 sequence is 13 residues long. The CDR3 bases are TGTGCCAGCAGCTTAGAGGGACATTCACCCCTCCACTTT. Its protein is CASSLEGHSPLHF.

This clonotype was seen only a few times. Relative to the germline gene, one junction end is altered; a read error may explain this. The chain uses TRBV12-5 and TRBJ2-2; D may be TRBD2 (5 bases). Germline CDR1 reads LGHNT; CDR2 reads FRNRAP. This CDR3 has 16 residues. The CDR3 reads CASALGPGSKTGELFF. The CDR3 coding sequence is TGTGCTAGTGCCCTGGGCCCGGGGTCGAAGACCGGGGAGCTGTTTTTT. The whole variable domain, filled in from reference TRBV12-5 and TRBJ2-2, reads DARVTQTPRHKVTEMGQEVTMRCQPILGHNTVFWYRQTMMQGLELLAYFRNRAPLDDSGMPKDRFSAEMPDATLATLKIQPSEPRDSAVYFCASALGPGSKTGELFFGEGSRLTVL.

This clonotype was seen a single time. The chain joins TRBV18 to TRBJ2-2; D call uncertain. V was clipped by 4 bases and J by 7 bases, with 16 bases between them. The CDR3 has 15 amino acids. The V gene's germline CDR1 is KGHSH and CDR2 LQKENI. In DNA form, the CDR3 reads TGTGCCAGCTCACTCGGACCAGCGTTACTCGGGGAGCTGTTTTTT. It yields the protein CASSLGPALLGELFF.

The genes are TRBV5-5 and TRBJ2-1; TRBD2 agrees at 9 bases. The CDR3 extends over 19 amino acids. Germline CDR1 is SGHKS and CDR2 is YYEKEE (reference sequence). Germline trimming cut 1 base from V and 8 bases from J; bases unmatched to any gene: 19. The CDR3 spells CASSLIYREWREGLYEQFF. CDR3 nucleotide sequence: TGTGCCAGCAGCTTGATTTATAGGGAGTGGCGGGAGGGCCTATATGAGCAGTTCTTC. The full variable domain, with the rest looked up from reference TRBV5-5 and TRBJ2-1, is DAGVTQSPTHLIKTRGQQVTLRCSPISGHKSVSWYQQVLGQGPQFIFQYYEKEERGRGNFPDRFSARQFPNYSSELNVNALLLGDSALYLCASSLIYREWREGLYEQFFGPGTRLTVL.